This entry describes one TCR beta chain. Its recognized antigen is unknown. HCMV serostatus was determined by detecting HCMV-specific IgG in serum with a commercial ELISA kit. Peripheral blood mononuclear cells were isolated from blood by Ficoll density gradient centrifugation. This sample was sequenced with an Illumina HiSeq 2000. The TCR beta cDNA libraries were made using 5'RACE template switching, a step that added both a universal primer site and unique molecular identifiers. Synthesis of cDNA was primed from the TCR beta constant segment and was followed by two consecutive PCR amplification steps. The authors processed their data as follows. MIGEC handled demultiplexing of the reads and grouping by UMI, while MiTCR was used to assemble and quantify clonotypes. To exclude erroneous sequences, any TCR cDNA sequence not supported by at least two reads was discarded. The tcR package was used for downstream repertoire analysis, and clonotypes were matched between fractions using CDR3 nucleotide sequence together with V segment. VDJmatch was used to annotate antigen specificity against VDJdb, with one amino acid substitution in CDR3 permitted. After TCRdb reprocessed the reads, each CDR3 protein sequence was kept as one row, without DNA. For this entry, the V and J calls and clone size follow TCRdb and not the study's own pipeline. This sample's table has entries for about 550,000 distinct CDR3 sequences. The ten largest clones represent under 4.5% of the sample.

The record originates from a study of T cells expressing NK-cell markers (dated by TCRdb to about 2020). Turning to the overall study: TCR beta-chain repertoires were profiled in sorted CD3+CD56+NKG2C+, CD3+CD56+NKG2C- and CD3+CD56-NKG2C+ T-cell subsets from eight donors. Of the eight sequenced donors, seven were found to be HCMV-seropositive and one was found to be HCMV-seronegative. Sequencing of the libraries produced 2 x 150 bp reads on Illumina HiSeq 2000/2500, MiSeq or NextSeq. All eight donors whose samples were sequenced were randomly selected healthy volunteers, three of them men and five women. The full study reports these points: For more than 5 donors, the dominant CD3+CD56+NKG2C+ clonotypes were among the top 10 CD8+ clonotypes and accounted for about 1.0-8% of CD8+ T cells. Those dominant clonotypes were again the most abundant among CD3+CD56-NKG2C+ cells in four donors, at about 25-65%. It remained unclear whether the expanded NKG2C-expressing T cell clones were specific for HCMV antigens.

The CDR3 goes from the cysteine to the phenylalanine over 16 residues. No DNA has been recorded. From the germline V gene (reference sequence), CDR1 is MNHEY and CDR2 is SMNVEV. Here the chain combines TRBV27 and TRBJ2-1; TCRdb calls TRBD2, which cannot be checked without DNA. The TCR originated in a man aged 18 to 29 in good health. Donor details come from another sample of the same person, matched by shared clones. The material sequenced was blood T cells: a sorted CD56 or NKG2C T cell subset, CD4+ or CD8+ T cells, or bulk PBMC T cells (not recorded which). CDR3 loop: CASSPLAGGGVHEQFF.